Each of the 2 T cell receptor beta chains below was sequenced from the same sample in a study of blood T cell repertoires in COVID-19. Data came from immunoSEQ multiplex PCR; TCRdb stores just in-frame clones and leaves some out. This sample has tens of thousands of clones; 87% occur once, and the top ten carry over 8.5%. Sequenced material: peripheral blood. Receptor source: a human donor in a cohort sampled during active COVID-19.

V is TRBV6-2 or TRBV6-3 and J is TRBJ2-5, with TRBD2 matching over 12 bases. The CDR3 is made up of 16 amino acids. CDR1 is MNHEY, CDR2 SVGEGT, per germline. With 6 bases clipped from V and 5 bases from J, the junction kept 10 bases outside the gene matches. CDR3 amino acids: CASSPTTSGSYETQYF. In DNA form, the CDR3 reads TGTGCCAGCAGCCCCACGACTAGCGGGAGTTATGAGACCCAGTACTTC.

The DNA for the CDR3 is TGTGCCAGTAGTTACGCTAGCGGGGTTTCCATCTCCTACAATGAGCAGTTCTTC. Its translation is CASSYASGVSISYNEQFF. This rearrangement joins TRBV19 to TRBJ2-1, with TRBD2 identical over 9 bases. The CDR3 totals 18 residues. With 5 bases clipped from V and 0 bases from J, the junction kept 11 bases outside the gene matches. Germline V CDR1 and CDR2: LNHDA, SQIVND (reference sequence).